Included here is one TCR beta chain sequence, with context. The sample belongs to a study of patients and donors after allogeneic stem cell transplantation. The CDR3 has 14 residues. Trimming took off 6 bases at V and 5 bases at J, with 15 bases between the two ends. Looked up from germline, CDR1 is LGHNT and CDR2 is FRNRAP. Each CDR3 protein gets one entry after TCRdb re-called the RT-PCR reads with MiXCR. The sample includes roughly 190,000 distinct CDR3 sequences, approximately 41% of them seen just once. Sequencing was done on a sample of blood, either unsorted or a sorted T cell fraction (not recorded which). V gene TRBV12-5 combines with J gene TRBJ2-3; TRBD2 is a possible D gene (5 bases). The clonotype was recovered from a human donor who was either an allogeneic HSCT recipient or a stem cell or donor lymphocyte infusion donor (not recorded which). It is not recorded whose cells these are; they may come from a transplant donor. CDR3 bases: TGTGCTAGTGGCCCAGGAGGAGTGGGAGATACGCAGTATTTT. It yields the protein CASGPGGVGDTQYF.